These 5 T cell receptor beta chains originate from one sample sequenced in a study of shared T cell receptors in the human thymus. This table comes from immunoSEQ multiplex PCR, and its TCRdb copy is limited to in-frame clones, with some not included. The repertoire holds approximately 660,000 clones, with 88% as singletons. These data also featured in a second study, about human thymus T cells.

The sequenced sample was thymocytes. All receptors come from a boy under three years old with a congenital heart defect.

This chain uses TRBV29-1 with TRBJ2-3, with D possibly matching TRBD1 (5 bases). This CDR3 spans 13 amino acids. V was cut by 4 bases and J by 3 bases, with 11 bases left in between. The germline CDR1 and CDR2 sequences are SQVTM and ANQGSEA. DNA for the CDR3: TGCAGCGTTGGGTCTAAGGGGACAGATACGCAGTATTTT. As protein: CSVGSKGTDTQYF.

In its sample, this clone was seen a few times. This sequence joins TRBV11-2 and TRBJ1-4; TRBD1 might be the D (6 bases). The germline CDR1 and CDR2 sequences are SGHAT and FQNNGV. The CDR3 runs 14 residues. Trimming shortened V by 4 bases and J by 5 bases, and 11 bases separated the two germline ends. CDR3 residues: CASSSGTLNEKLFF. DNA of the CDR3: TGTGCCAGCAGCTCCGGGACACTCAATGAAAAACTGTTTTTT.

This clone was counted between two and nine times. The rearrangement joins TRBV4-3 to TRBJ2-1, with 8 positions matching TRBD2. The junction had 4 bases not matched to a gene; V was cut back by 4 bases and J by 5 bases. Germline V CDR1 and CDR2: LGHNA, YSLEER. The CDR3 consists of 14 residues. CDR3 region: CASSLTSGHNEQFF. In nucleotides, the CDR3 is TGCGCCAGCAGCCTAACTAGCGGCCACAATGAGCAGTTCTTC.

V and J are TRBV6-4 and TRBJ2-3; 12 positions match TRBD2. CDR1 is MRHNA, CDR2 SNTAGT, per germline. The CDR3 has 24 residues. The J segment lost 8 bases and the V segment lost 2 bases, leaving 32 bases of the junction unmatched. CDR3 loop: CASSDKSARAYTSGRPTPLGTQYF. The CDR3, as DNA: TGTGCCAGCAGTGACAAGTCGGCCAGGGCCTACACTAGCGGGAGGCCCACCCCTTTGGGTACGCAGTATTTT.

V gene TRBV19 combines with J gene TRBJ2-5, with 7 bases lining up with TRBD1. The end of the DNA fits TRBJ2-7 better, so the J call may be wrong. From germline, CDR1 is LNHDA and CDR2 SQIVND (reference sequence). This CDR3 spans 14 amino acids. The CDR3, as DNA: TGTGCCAGTAGCATTTCCGGGACAGCCTACGAGCAGTACTTC. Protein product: CASSISGTAYEQYF.